This T cell receptor beta chain was captured by sequencing in a study of T cells after yellow fever vaccination. This CDR3 comprises 14 residues. Germline V gives CDR1 LNHDA, CDR2 SQIVND (reference sequence). V was shortened by 3 bases and J by 4 bases, with 12 bases between the two germline ends. Using its own MiXCR run on the 5' RACE reads, TCRdb lists one record per CDR3 protein. The sample lists more than 350,000 distinct CDR3 sequences, more than 9% occurring once. This clonotype was detected only a few times. The chain uses TRBV19 and TRBJ1-1; perhaps TRBD1 as D (5 bases). Sequenced material: PBMCs, taken on the day of the first yellow fever vaccination. This TCR derives from a man aged 18 to 35 who received the YFV17D yellow fever vaccine. The CDR3 nucleotides read TGTGCCAGTAGTATCCAAGGGGTTCCCACTGAAGCTTTCTTT. Translating gives CASSIQGVPTEAFF.